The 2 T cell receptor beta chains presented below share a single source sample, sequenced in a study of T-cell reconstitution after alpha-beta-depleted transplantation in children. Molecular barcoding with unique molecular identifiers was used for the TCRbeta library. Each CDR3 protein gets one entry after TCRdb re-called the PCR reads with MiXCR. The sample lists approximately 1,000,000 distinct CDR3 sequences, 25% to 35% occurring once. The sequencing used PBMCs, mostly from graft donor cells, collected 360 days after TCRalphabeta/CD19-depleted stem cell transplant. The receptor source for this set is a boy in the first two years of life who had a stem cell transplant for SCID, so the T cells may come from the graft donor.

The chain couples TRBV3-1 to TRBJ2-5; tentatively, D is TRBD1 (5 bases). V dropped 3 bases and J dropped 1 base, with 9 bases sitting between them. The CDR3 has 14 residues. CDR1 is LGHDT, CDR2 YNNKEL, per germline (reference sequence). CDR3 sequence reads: CASSHDSFQETQYF. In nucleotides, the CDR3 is TGTGCCAGCAGCCATGACAGTTTCCAAGAGACCCAGTACTTC.

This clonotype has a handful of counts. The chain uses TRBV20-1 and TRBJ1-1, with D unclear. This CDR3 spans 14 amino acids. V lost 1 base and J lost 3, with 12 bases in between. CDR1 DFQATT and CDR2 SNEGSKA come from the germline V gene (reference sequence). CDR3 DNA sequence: TGCAGTGCTAGAGTTCGGCAGGTGTACACTGAAGCTTTCTTT. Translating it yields CSARVRQVYTEAFF.